This T cell receptor beta chain is drawn from a study of blood T cells in healthy people across ages. Study-wide results and limits: Total diversity from one million sequenced T cells was likely underestimated.

Germline CDR1 SQVTM, CDR2 ANQGSEA. The CDR3 sequence is 12 residues long. V was shortened by 0 bases and J by 8 bases, with 8 bases between the two germline ends. With regard to this clonotype: Its antigen remains unidentified.

Researchers isolated at least 6.5 million PBMCs per sample. Total RNA was isolated from each sample in quantities of at least 5.5 micrograms. With a J-beta primer mix and a sample-barcoded 5' primer, a second PCR ran 7 to 11 cycles. The template-switch adaptor, which had 12 random nucleotides, put a tag on each cDNA molecule. TCRdb analysed the 5' RACE reads with MiXCR anew, one entry per CDR3 protein. The sample lists 1.4 million to 1.5 million distinct CDR3 sequences, around 42% occurring once. This receptor was identified in a woman under 30 in good health. The sample taken for sequencing was blood. The chain joins TRBV29-1 to TRBJ2-1, with D tentatively TRBD1 (5 bases). CDR3 coding DNA: TGCAGCGTTGAAGACAGGGCCCATGAGCAGTTCTTC. Its translation is CSVEDRAHEQFF.